The 28 T cell receptor beta chains presented below share a single source sample, sequenced in a study of blood T cell repertoires in COVID-19. Generated by immunoSEQ multiplex PCR, the TCRdb table keeps only in-frame clones and is missing some. The data contain fewer than 250,000 clones, over 80% of them singletons. The sample was PBMCs or T cells enriched from blood (not recorded which). The receptor set was obtained from a woman in her 30s who had been exposed to COVID-19.

The CDR3 DNA reads as TGCGCCAGCAGCCAAGAAGGGACTAGCGGATACAATGAGCAGTTCTTC. Translation gives CASSQEGTSGYNEQFF. The rearrangement uses TRBV4-1 and TRBJ2-1; 11 bases align to TRBD2. The CDR3 totals 16 residues. The V gene's germline CDR1 is MGHRA and CDR2 YSYEKL. The V and J ends lost 0 bases and 4 bases, in that order; junction bases with no gene match: 2.

The chain has TRBV6-5 and TRBJ2-5, with 7 bases lining up with TRBD2. The CDR3 is made up of 15 amino acids. Unmatched junction bases numbered 8, after V lost 4 bases and J lost 3 bases. Germline loops: CDR1 MNHEY, CDR2 SVGAGI. For the CDR3, the DNA is TGTGCCAGCAGTTCCCCACGAGGGAGGGAAGAGACCCAGTACTTC. Its protein is CASSSPRGREETQYF.

This clone showed up just once. The CDR3 loop reads CASSLPSGESTDTQYF. CDR3 nucleotide sequence: TGCGCCAGCAGCCTTCCTAGCGGGGAAAGCACAGATACGCAGTATTTT. The chain joins TRBV5-1 to TRBJ2-3; 9 positions agree with TRBD2. Germline CDR1 is SGHRS and CDR2 is YFSETQ. The length of the CDR3 is 16 residues. Trimming cost V 4 bases and J 0 bases; bases outside gene matches: 6.

The chain links TRBV7-8 to TRBJ1-6; D is possibly TRBD1 (5 bases). Between the trimmed V and J ends, which lost 5 bases and 8 bases, there was a span of 13 bases. This CDR3 region has 14 residues. Germline CDR1 and CDR2: SGHVS and FQNEAQ. CDR3 DNA sequence: TGTGCCAGCAGCGTAACTCAGGGCGATTCACCCCTCCACTTT. As protein: CASSVTQGDSPLHF.

This clone was seen just once. The chain is built from TRBV10-3 and TRBJ2-3, with 12 bases identical to TRBD2. The CDR3 spans 16 residues. CDR1 and CDR2 (germline): ENHRY, SYGVKD. The V and J ends lost 2 bases and 8 bases, in that order; junction bases with no gene match: 8. Here the CDR3 DNA reads TGTGCCATCAGTGAGCCGGGACTAGCGGGTTTAAGTACGCAGTATTTT. Translating it yields CAISEPGLAGLSTQYF.

Note on this clone: The junction and the germline gene differ at one end; a read error may be behind it. The CDR3 spells CASSISGTGGLRSF. For the CDR3, the DNA is TGTGCCAGCAGCATCTCCGGGACAGGGGGACTCCGGAGCTTC. The chain links TRBV9 to TRBJ2-7; 11 nucleotides align to TRBD1. The CDR3 totals 14 residues. Per germline, CDR1 SGDLS and CDR2 YYNGEE.

CDR3 residues: CASRLGLAGVDTQYF. As DNA, the CDR3 is TGTGCCAGCAGACTCGGACTAGCGGGGGTGGATACGCAGTATTTT. The rearrangement uses TRBV27 and TRBJ2-3, with 13 positions matching TRBD2. The germline V gene encodes CDR1 MNHEY and CDR2 SMNVEV (reference sequence). After removal of 6 bases from V and 6 bases from J, the junction contained 6 bases not matched to a gene. CDR3 length: 15 amino acids.

The chain uses TRBV30 and TRBJ2-3; 11 bases match TRBD2. Germline CDR1 reads GTSNPN; CDR2 reads SVGIG (reference sequence). The CDR3 extends over 17 amino acids. V lost 5 bases, J lost 0 bases, and 10 bases stayed unmatched. The DNA of the CDR3 is TGTGCCTGGTTTGCCAAGACTAGCGGGGCTAGCACAGATACGCAGTATTTT. Residues: CAWFAKTSGASTDTQYF.

This chain connects TRBV5-5 to TRBJ2-7; D gene ambiguous. Germline V gives CDR1 SGHKS, CDR2 YYEKEE (reference sequence). CDR3 length: 12 amino acids. Trimming shortened V by 0 bases and J by 7 bases, and 8 bases separated the two germline ends. The chain's CDR3 is CASSLDPLEQYF. The DNA for the CDR3 is TGTGCCAGCAGCTTGGATCCGTTGGAGCAGTACTTC.

This chain uses TRBV28 with TRBJ1-2, with D maybe TRBD1 (5 bases). CDR3 length: 13 amino acids. Germline V gene data show CDR1 as MDHEN and CDR2 as SYDVKM. V was clipped by 8 bases and J by 4 bases, with 14 bases between them. The CDR3 DNA is TGTGCCAGCGTATTTCAGGGCCTCTATGGCTACACCTTC. Translation: CASVFQGLYGYTF.

This chain joins TRBV5-1 and TRBJ2-5, with TRBD1 matching over 8 bases. With 0 bases clipped from V and 1 base from J, the junction kept 11 bases outside the gene matches. There are 18 residues in the CDR3. Per germline, CDR1 SGHRS and CDR2 YFSETQ. CDR3 bases: TGCGCCAGCAGCTTGGCCACGGAGGCGACAGGGGCCCAAGAGACCCAGTACTTC. Translated: CASSLATEATGAQETQYF.

The chain uses TRBV19 and TRBJ1-5; D possibly corresponds to TRBD1 (5 bases). Trimming removed 8 bases from V and 0 bases from J, with 11 bases in between. Germline V CDR1 and CDR2: LNHDA, SQIVND (reference sequence). The CDR3 has 14 residues. CDR3 amino acids: CASCGQHSNQPQHF. In DNA form, the CDR3 reads TGTGCCAGTTGCGGACAACATAGCAATCAGCCCCAGCATTTT.

This clone came up once. DNA of the CDR3: TGTGCCAGCAGCTCAGGACAGTACCCGTTGAACACTGAAGCTTTCTTT. Residues: CASSSGQYPLNTEAFF. V and J are TRBV5-5 and TRBJ1-1; tentative D call: TRBD1 (6 bases). CDR1 and CDR2 from the germline V gene are SGHKS and YYEKEE (reference sequence). CDR3 length: 16 amino acids. Trimming stripped 3 bases from V and 0 bases from J, with 15 bases between.

This chain joins TRBV4-1 and TRBJ2-7; D gene uncertain. V was shortened by 2 bases and J by 2 bases, with 16 bases between the two germline ends. In germline, CDR1 is MGHRA, CDR2 YSYEKL. CDR3 length: 16 amino acids. In DNA form, the CDR3 reads TGCGCCAGCAGCCAATCATGGCTAGGCGAAACCTACGAGCAGTACTTC. This translates into CASSQSWLGETYEQYF.

The chain is built from TRBV3-1 (or the pseudogene TRBV3-2) and TRBJ2-2; a weak D match, TRBD1 (6 bases). In germline, CDR1 is LGHDT, CDR2 YNNKEL (reference sequence). This CDR3 spans 16 amino acids. Trimming took off 1 base at V and 4 bases at J, with 13 bases between the two ends. This CDR3 is CASSQGQGSGTGELFF. The CDR3 DNA is TGTGCCAGCAGCCAAGGGCAGGGGTCCGGCACCGGGGAGCTGTTTTTT.

The V gene is TRBV29-1, the J gene TRBJ1-3; D is perhaps TRBD1 (5 bases). CDR1 and CDR2 (germline): SQVTM, ANQGSEA. V was cut by 4 bases and J by 0 bases, with 10 bases left in between. The CDR3 contains 14 residues. The CDR3 sequence is CSVVGLLSGNTIYF. CDR3 in DNA: TGCAGCGTTGTGGGGCTCCTCTCTGGAAACACCATATATTTT.

This rearrangement joins TRBV11-2 to TRBJ2-1; 7 nucleotides align to TRBD1. V shed 1 base and J 8 bases; nucleotides not matched to a gene: 17. Germline V gives CDR1 SGHAT, CDR2 FQNNGV. The CDR3 is 18 residues long. Here the CDR3 reads CASSLARTGFDRDHEQFF. For the CDR3, the DNA is TGTGCCAGCAGCTTAGCCCGGACAGGATTTGACCGGGACCATGAGCAGTTCTTC.

This clone was detected once. The chain combines TRBV14 with TRBJ1-6, with no clear D. The germline V and J ends were trimmed by 4 bases and 4 bases, with 11 bases remaining between them. The V gene's germline CDR1 is SGHDN and CDR2 FVKESK. The CDR3 covers 15 residues. In DNA form, the CDR3 reads TGTGCCAGCAGCCGTACGAGGGCATATAATTCACCCCTCCACTTT. Residues: CASSRTRAYNSPLHF.

V and J are TRBV10-2 and TRBJ1-1; D is possibly TRBD1 (5 bases). The length of the CDR3 is 15 residues. Germline loops: CDR1 WSHSY, CDR2 SAAADI. Trimming pared 8 bases from V and 1 base from J, leaving 17 bases between. The CDR3 sequence is CASRDWGRTNTEAFF. The CDR3 DNA reads as TGCGCCAGCCGAGACTGGGGCAGGACGAACACTGAAGCTTTCTTT.

CDR3 sequence (DNA): TGTGCCAGCAGTCAACGGACAGGGCGGAAGGAAAAACTGTTTTTT. Protein product: CASSQRTGRKEKLFF. This chain links TRBV6-5 with TRBJ1-4; 8 positions agree with TRBD1. V shed 5 bases and J 8 bases; nucleotides not matched to a gene: 10. Germline V gene sequence: CDR1 MNHEY, CDR2 SVGAGI. The CDR3 totals 15 residues.

This clone came up a few times. The chain employs TRBV7-2 and TRBJ1-2; possible D gene TRBD1, 6 bases. V was trimmed by 4 bases and J by 3 bases, leaving 12 bases between them. Germline V gene data show CDR1 as SGHTA and CDR2 as FQGNSA. The CDR3 runs 14 residues. CDR3 sequence (DNA): TGTGCCAGCAGCTCTCACAGGGACGACTATGGCTACACCTTC. Amino acids: CASSSHRDDYGYTF.

The J gene is TRBJ1-1, the V gene TRBV6-5, with D perhaps TRBD1 (5 bases). CDR1 is MNHEY, CDR2 SVGAGI, per germline. Trimming removed 2 bases at V and 1 base at J, with 8 bases between. The CDR3 extends over 14 amino acids. The CDR3 DNA is TGTGCCAGCAGTTACGACAGCCCGAACACTGAAGCTTTCTTT. This translates into CASSYDSPNTEAFF.

This clone was detected only a few times. The rearrangement uses TRBV4-1 and TRBJ2-7; D is possibly TRBD2 (5 bases). This CDR3 has 14 residues. Germline assignment: CDR1 MGHRA and CDR2 YSYEKL. The V and J ends lost 0 bases and 2 bases respectively, with 8 bases between them. The CDR3 here is CASSQDPGTYEQYF. The CDR3 region has the DNA TGCGCCAGCAGCCAAGATCCCGGGACCTACGAGCAGTACTTC.

The chain joins TRBV9 to TRBJ2-5; 10 bases line up with TRBD1. V shed 4 bases and J 2 bases; nucleotides not matched to a gene: 8. The CDR3 is 16 amino acids. Germline V gene lookup returns CDR1 SGDLS and CDR2 YYNGEE. The CDR3 sequence: CASSPRGDRGQETQYF. The CDR3 DNA reads as TGTGCCAGCAGCCCCCGGGGGGACAGGGGACAAGAGACCCAGTACTTC. Looking up the rest from reference TRBV9 and TRBJ2-5 gives the full variable domain: DSGVTQTPKHLITATGQRVTLRCSPRSGDLSVYWYQQSLDQGLQFLIQYYNGEERAKGNILERFSAQQFPDLHSELNLSSLELGDSALYFCASSPRGDRGQETQYFGPGTRLLVL.

V and J are TRBV4-1 and TRBJ1-1, with D uncertain. This CDR3 contains 17 residues. Trimming shortened V by 1 base and J by 5 bases, and 20 bases separated the two germline ends. The germline V gene encodes CDR1 MGHRA and CDR2 YSYEKL. This CDR3 is CASSQVPRPRGGTEAFF. Written as DNA, the CDR3 is TGCGCCAGCAGCCAAGTTCCCCGCCCCCGGGGAGGGACTGAAGCTTTCTTT.

The chain combines TRBV4-2 with TRBJ2-1; a weak D match, TRBD2 (5 bases). Germline values: CDR1 LGHNA, CDR2 YNFKEQ. The CDR3 spans 15 residues. V was clipped by 3 bases and J by 8 bases, with 17 bases between them. Here the CDR3 reads CASSHKRDGGDEQFF. The CDR3 DNA reads TGTGCCAGCAGCCATAAACGGGATGGCGGCGATGAGCAGTTCTTC.

This clone appeared a few times. This chain connects TRBV7-3 to TRBJ1-1, with D unresolved. Deletions cut 2 bases from V and 1 base from J, with 11 bases between. Germline V gene data show CDR1 as SGHTA and CDR2 as FQGTGA. The CDR3 has 15 amino acids. CDR3 sequence: CASSLWATQNTEAFF. DNA for the CDR3: TGTGCCAGCAGCTTATGGGCTACCCAGAACACTGAAGCTTTCTTT.

CDR3 residues: CSVEKQQNTGELFF. The CDR3 DNA follows: TGCAGCGTTGAAAAACAACAAAACACCGGGGAGCTGTTTTTT. This chain joins TRBV29-1 and TRBJ2-2; D not certain. The germline V gene has CDR1 SQVTM and CDR2 ANQGSEA. There are 14 residues in the CDR3. The ends were cut back, 2 bases at V and 2 bases at J, with 9 bases in the middle.